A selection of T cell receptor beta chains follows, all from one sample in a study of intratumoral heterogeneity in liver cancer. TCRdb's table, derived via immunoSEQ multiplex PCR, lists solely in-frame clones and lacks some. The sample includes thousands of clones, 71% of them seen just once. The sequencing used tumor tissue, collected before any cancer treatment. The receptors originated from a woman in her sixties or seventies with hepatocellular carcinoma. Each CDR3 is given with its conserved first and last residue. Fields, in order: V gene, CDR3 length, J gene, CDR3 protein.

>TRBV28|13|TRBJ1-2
CASSLTGGYGYTF
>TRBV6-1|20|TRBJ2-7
CASSEVFVRFRDRGDYEQYF
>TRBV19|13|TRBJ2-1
CASSLASYNEQFF
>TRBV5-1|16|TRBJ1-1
CASSSTPSSMNTEAFF
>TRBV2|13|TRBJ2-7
CATESGASYEQYF
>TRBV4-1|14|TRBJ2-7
CASSQDNSPYEQYF
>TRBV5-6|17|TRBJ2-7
CASSLGTSGVSSYEQYF
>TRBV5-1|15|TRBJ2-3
CASSLEFRNTDTQYF
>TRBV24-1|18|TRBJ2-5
CATSDPLGQGGEGETQYF
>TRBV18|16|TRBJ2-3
CASSPALAASTDTQYF
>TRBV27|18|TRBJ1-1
CASSNRGTGGIRDTEAFF
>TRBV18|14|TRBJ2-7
CASSPQTSGSEQYF
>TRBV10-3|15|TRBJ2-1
CAIRGTSGNSNEQFF
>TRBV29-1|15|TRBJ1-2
CSVEVGSGSIYGYTF
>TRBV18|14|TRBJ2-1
CASSPPSSYNEQFF
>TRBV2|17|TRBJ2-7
CASRAGLAGGGLLEQYF
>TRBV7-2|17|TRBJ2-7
CASSLGRQGNPSYEQYF
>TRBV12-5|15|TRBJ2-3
CASAPGLAGADTQYF
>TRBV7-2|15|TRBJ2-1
CASSRDRTRKYEQFF
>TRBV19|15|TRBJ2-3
CASSGSQGQPDTQYF
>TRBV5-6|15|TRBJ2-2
CASSLLREITGELFF
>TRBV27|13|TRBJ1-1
CASSPERGREAFF
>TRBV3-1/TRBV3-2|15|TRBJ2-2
CASSQDGSEFSSVFF
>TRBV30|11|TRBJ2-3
CAWSVPDTQYF
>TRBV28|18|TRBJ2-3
CASSTGTGLHRYTDTQYF
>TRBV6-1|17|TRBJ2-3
CASSEGVSGRPTDTQYF
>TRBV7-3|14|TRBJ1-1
CASSLTPGGTEAFF
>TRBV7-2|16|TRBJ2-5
CASSPAGLAGTETQYF
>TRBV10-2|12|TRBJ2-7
CASSERAQEQYF
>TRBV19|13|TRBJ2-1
CASSINRRNEQFF
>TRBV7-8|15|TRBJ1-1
CASSSVQAANTEAFF
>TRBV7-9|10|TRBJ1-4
CASEDEKLFF
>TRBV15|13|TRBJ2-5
CATSREGGESQYF
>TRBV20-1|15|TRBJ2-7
CSASPIQRTNYEQYF
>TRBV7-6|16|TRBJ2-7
CASSLSTGTRSYEQYF
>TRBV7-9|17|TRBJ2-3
CASSPHGGTGPTDTQYF
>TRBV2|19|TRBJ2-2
CASSDRGSPGLENTGELFF
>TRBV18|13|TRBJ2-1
CASSPGRNNEQFF
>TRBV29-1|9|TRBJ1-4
CSGHEKLFF
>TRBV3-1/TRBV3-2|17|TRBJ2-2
CASSHSRLAGETGELFF
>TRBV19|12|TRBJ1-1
CASSRGTMTAFF
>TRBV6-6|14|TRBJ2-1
CASQTSGSSNEQFF